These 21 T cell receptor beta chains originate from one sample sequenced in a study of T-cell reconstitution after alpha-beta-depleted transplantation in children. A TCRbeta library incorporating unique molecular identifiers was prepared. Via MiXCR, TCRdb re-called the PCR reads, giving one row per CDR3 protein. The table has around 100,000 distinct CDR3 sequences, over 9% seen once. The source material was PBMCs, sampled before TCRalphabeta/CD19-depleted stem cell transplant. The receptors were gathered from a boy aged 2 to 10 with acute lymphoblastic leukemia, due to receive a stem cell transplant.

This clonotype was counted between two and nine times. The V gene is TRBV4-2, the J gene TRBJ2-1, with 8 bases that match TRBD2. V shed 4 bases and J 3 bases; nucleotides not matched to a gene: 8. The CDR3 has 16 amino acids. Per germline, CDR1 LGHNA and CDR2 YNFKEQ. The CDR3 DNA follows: TGTGCCAGCAGCCCCTCCGGCACTAGCGGCTACAATGAGCAGTTCTTC. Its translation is CASSPSGTSGYNEQFF.

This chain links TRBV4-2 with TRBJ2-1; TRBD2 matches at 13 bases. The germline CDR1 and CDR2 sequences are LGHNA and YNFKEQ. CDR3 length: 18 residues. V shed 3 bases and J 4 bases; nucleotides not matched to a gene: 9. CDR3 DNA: TGTGCCAGCAGCCATCCCGCGACTAGCGGGAGGTCTTACAATGAGCAGTTCTTC. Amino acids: CASSHPATSGRSYNEQFF.

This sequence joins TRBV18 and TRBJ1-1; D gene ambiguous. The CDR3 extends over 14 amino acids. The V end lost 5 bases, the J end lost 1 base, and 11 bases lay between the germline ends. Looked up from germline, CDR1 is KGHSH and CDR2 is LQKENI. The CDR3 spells CASSTALANTEAFF. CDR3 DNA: TGTGCCAGCTCAACGGCCTTAGCGAACACTGAAGCTTTCTTT.

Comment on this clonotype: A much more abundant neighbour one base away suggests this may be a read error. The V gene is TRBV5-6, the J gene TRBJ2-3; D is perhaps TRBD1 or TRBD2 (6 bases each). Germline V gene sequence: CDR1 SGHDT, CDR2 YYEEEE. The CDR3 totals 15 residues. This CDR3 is CGSSLKGGVSDTQYF. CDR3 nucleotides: TGTGGCAGCAGCTTGAAGGGGGGCGTATCGGATACGCAGTATTTT. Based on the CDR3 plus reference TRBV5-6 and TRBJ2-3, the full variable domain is DAGVTQSPTHLIKTRGQQVTLRCSPKSGHDTVSWYQQALGQGPQFIFQYYEEEERQRGNFPDRFSGHQFPNYSSELNVNALLLGDSALYLCGSSLKGGVSDTQYFGPGTRLTVL.

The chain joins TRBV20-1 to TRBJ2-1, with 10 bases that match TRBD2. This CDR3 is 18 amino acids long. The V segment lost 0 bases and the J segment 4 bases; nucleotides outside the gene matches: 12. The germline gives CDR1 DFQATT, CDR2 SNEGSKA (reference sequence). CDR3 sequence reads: CSARDPLSSGRVYNEQFF. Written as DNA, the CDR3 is TGCAGTGCTAGAGATCCCCTCTCCAGCGGGAGGGTGTACAATGAGCAGTTCTTC.

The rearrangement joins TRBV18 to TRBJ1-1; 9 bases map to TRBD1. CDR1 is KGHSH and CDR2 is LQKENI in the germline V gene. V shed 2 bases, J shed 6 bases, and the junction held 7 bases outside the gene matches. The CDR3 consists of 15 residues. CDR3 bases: TGTGCCAGCTCACCAACGGACAGGGGTGGTTCTGAAGCTTTCTTT. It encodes CASSPTDRGGSEAFF.

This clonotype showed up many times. The CDR3 spells CASSPRTSGGETQYF. Written as DNA, the CDR3 is TGTGCCAGCAGCCCAAGGACTAGCGGGGGAGAGACCCAGTACTTC. This chain links TRBV5-4 with TRBJ2-5; 13 bases are a match to TRBD2. The CDR3 has 15 residues. Germline CDR1 SGHNT, CDR2 YYREEE (reference sequence). V trimming: 4 bases; J trimming: 4 bases; junction bases outside the gene matches: 4.

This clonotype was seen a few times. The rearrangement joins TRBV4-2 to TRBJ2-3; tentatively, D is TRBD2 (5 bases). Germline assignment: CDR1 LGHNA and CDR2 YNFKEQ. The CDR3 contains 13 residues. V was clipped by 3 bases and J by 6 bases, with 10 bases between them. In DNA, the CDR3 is TGTGCCAGCAGCCAGGCTAGCCTTGATACGCAGTATTTT. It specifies CASSQASLDTQYF.

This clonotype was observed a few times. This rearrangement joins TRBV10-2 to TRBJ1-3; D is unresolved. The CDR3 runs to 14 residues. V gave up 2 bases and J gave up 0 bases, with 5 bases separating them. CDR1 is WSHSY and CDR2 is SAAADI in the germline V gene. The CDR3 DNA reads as TGCGCCAGCAGTGAGCAACACTCTGGAAACACCATATATTTT. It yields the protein CASSEQHSGNTIYF.

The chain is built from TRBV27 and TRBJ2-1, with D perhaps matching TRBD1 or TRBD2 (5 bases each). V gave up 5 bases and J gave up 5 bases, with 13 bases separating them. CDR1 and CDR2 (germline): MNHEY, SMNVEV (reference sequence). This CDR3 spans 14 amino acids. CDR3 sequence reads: CASSLRDGHNEQFF. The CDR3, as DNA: TGTGCCAGCAGTCTCCGGGACGGTCACAATGAGCAGTTCTTC.

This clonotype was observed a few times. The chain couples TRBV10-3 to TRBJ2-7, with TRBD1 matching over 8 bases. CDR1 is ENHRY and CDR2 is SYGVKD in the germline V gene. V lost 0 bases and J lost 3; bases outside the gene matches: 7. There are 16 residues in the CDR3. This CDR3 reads CAISESYGTGDYEQYF. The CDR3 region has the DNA TGTGCCATCAGTGAGTCGTACGGGACAGGCGACTACGAGCAGTACTTC.

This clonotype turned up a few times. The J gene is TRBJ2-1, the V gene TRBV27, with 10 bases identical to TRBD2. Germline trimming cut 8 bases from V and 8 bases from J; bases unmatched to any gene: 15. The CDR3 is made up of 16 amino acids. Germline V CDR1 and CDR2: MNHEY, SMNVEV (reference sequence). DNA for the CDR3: TGTGCCAGCGGCTCCCCGTTCGCTAGCGGGAGTGATGAGCAGTTCTTC. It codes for CASGSPFASGSDEQFF.

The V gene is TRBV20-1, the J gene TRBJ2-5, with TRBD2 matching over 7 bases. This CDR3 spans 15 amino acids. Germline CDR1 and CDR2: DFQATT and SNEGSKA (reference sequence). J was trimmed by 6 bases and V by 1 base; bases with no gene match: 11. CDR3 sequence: CSARGQGLGVKTQYF. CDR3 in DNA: TGCAGTGCTAGAGGGCAAGGACTAGGAGTTAAGACCCAGTACTTC.

This CDR3 reads CASSASTADKSHNQPQHF. As DNA, the CDR3 is TGTGCCAGCAGCGCATCGACCGCGGACAAATCCCACAATCAGCCCCAGCATTTT. The gene calls are TRBV11-1 and TRBJ1-5, with D maybe TRBD1 (5 bases). The CDR3 extends over 18 amino acids. V was trimmed by 5 bases and J by 3 bases, leaving 23 bases between them. CDR1 SGHAT and CDR2 FQDESV come from the germline V gene (reference sequence).

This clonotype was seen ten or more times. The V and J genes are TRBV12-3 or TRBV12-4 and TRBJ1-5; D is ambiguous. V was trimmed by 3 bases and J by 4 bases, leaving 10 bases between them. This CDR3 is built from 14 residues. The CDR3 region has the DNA TGTGCCAGCAGTTTCGTGGGGAATAATCAGCCCCAGCATTTT. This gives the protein CASSFVGNNQPQHF.

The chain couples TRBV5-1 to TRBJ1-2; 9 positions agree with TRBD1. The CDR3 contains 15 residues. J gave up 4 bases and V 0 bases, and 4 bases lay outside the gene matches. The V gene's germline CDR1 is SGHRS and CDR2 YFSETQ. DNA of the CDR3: TGCGCCAGCAGCTTGGAGGGACAGGGCCCCTATGGCTACACCTTC. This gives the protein CASSLEGQGPYGYTF.

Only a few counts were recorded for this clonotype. CDR3 bases: TGCAGTGCTAGTAGACCGAGTACTGAAGCTTTCTTT. This gives the protein CSASRPSTEAFF. The chain recombines TRBV20-1 with TRBJ1-1; D is undetermined. Trimming stripped 3 bases from V and 5 bases from J, with 10 bases between. Germline lookup yields CDR1 DFQATT and CDR2 SNEGSKA (reference sequence). CDR3 length equals 12 residues.

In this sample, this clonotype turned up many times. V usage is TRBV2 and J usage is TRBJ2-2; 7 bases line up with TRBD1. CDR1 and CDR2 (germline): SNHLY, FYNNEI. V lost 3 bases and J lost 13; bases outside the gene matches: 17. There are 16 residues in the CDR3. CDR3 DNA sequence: TGTGCCAGCAGTGACTTCCAGGGACAGTATAGTCGGGCGCTGTTTTTT. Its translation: CASSDFQGQYSRALFF.

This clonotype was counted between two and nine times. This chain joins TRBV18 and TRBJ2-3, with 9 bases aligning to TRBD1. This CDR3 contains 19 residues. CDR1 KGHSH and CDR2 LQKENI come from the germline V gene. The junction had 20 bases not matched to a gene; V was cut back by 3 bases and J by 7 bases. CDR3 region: CASSPQYWDRESKTNTQYF. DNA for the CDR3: TGTGCCAGCTCACCCCAATATTGGGACAGGGAATCCAAAACGAATACGCAGTATTTT.

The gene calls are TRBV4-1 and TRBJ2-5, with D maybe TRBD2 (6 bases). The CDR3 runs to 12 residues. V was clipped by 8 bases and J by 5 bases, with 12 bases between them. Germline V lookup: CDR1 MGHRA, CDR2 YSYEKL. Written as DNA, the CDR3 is TGCGCCAGCTCCCGGGGGTCGGAGACCCAGTACTTC. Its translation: CASSRGSETQYF.

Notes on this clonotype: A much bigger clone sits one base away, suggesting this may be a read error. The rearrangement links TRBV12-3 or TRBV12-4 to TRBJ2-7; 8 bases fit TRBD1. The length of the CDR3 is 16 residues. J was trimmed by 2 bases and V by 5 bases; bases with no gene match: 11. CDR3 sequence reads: CASSPGARDRTYEQYF. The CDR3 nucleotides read TGTGCCAGCAGTCCAGGGGCAAGGGACAGGACCTACGAGCAGTACTTC.